Listed here are 4 T cell receptor beta chains from one sample, sequenced in a study of early T cells in non-severe SARS-CoV-2 infection. TCRdb re-derived calls from the 5' RACE reads in MiXCR, one entry per CDR3 protein. The data hold around 50,000 distinct CDR3 sequences, with 7.7% observed a single time. Sequencing input: whole blood. The receptors come from an adult who was a healthcare worker with PCR-confirmed SARS-CoV-2 infection or an uninfected control (not recorded which).

This clonotype has a count of ten or more. The chain links TRBV6-1 to TRBJ2-1, with D perhaps matching TRBD1 (6 bases). This CDR3 comprises 14 residues. The germline V gene encodes CDR1 MNHNS and CDR2 SASEGT. V lost 4 bases to trimming and J lost 3 bases, with 10 bases between them. CDR3 residues: CASSAGQIYNEQFF. The CDR3 DNA sequence: TGTGCCAGCAGTGCCGGACAGATCTACAATGAGCAGTTCTTC.

This clonotype showed up many times. The chain is built from TRBV2 and TRBJ1-1; D is undetermined. This CDR3 is 13 amino acids long. Trimming left V 7 bases short and J 1 base short, with 10 bases between. Germline V gene sequence: CDR1 SNHLY, CDR2 FYNNEI. CDR3 sequence (DNA): TGTGCCAGCAACCAACCGGGGAACACTGAAGCTTTCTTT. Its translation is CASNQPGNTEAFF.

This clonotype was recorded at least ten times. This chain connects TRBV5-1 to TRBJ1-2; weak D call: TRBD1 (5 bases). V lost 1 base to trimming and J lost 3 bases, with 16 bases between them. This CDR3 has 16 residues. Looked up from germline, CDR1 is SGHRS and CDR2 is YFSETQ. The CDR3 DNA is TGCGCCAGCAGCTTGAGCCGCGGGACTATGGACTATGGCTACACCTTC. Residues: CASSLSRGTMDYGYTF.

The sample holds many counts of this clonotype. The chain joins TRBV18 to TRBJ1-1; TRBD1 is a possible D gene (5 bases). The V end was cut by 2 bases, the J end by 3 bases, with 10 bases between. The CDR3 sequence is 14 residues long. Germline-derived CDR1 and CDR2 are KGHSH and LQKENI. The CDR3 protein is CASSPRAGDTEAFF. The CDR3 coding sequence is TGTGCCAGCTCACCAAGGGCGGGGGACACTGAAGCTTTCTTT.